Each of the 16 T cell receptor beta chains below was sequenced from the same sample in a study of shared T cell receptors in the human thymus. The data were produced by immunoSEQ multiplex PCR, yet TCRdb's version contains in-frame clones alone and is incomplete. The sample shows approximately 760,000 clones, approximately 83% of them seen only once. These same data were also listed under a study on human thymus T cells.

The sequenced material came from thymocytes. Receptors were obtained from a girl less than two years old with a congenital heart defect.

The chain carries TRBV5-1 and TRBJ2-2; 7 bases are shared with TRBD2. The germline V gene has CDR1 SGHRS and CDR2 YFSETQ. The length of the CDR3 is 13 residues. J gave up 5 bases and V 6 bases, and 4 bases lay outside the gene matches. CDR3 DNA sequence: TGCGCCAGCACGGGAGGAGCTACCGGGGAGCTGTTTTTT. As protein: CASTGGATGELFF.

V and J are TRBV7-6 and TRBJ1-2, with TRBD1 matching over 8 bases. The CDR3 sequence is 17 residues long. In germline, CDR1 is SGHVS, CDR2 FNYEAQ. J gave up 3 bases and V 2 bases, and 11 bases lay outside the gene matches. As DNA, the CDR3 is TGTGCCAGCAGCTTACGGGACAGGTTTTTAGGTTACTATGGCTACACCTTC. Translation gives CASSLRDRFLGYYGYTF. The full variable domain, with the rest looked up from reference TRBV7-6 and TRBJ1-2, is GAGVSQSPRYKVTKRGQDVALRCDPISGHVSLYWYRQALGQGPEFLTYFNYEAQQDKSGLPNDRFSAERPEGSISTLTIQRTEQRDSAMYRCASSLRDRFLGYYGYTFGSGTRLTVV.

The chain links TRBV10-3 to TRBJ1-6; the D gene is possibly TRBD1 (5 bases). The CDR3 is made up of 14 amino acids. V was clipped by 8 bases and J by 7 bases, with 15 bases between them. Germline CDR1 reads ENHRY; CDR2 reads SYGVKD. In DNA, the CDR3 is TGTGCCATCGGGGGGGGAGGAACCAATTCACCCCTCCACTTT. Protein sequence: CAIGGGGTNSPLHF.

The V call is TRBV6-6, the J call TRBJ2-2; 8 bases map to TRBD1. The CDR3 contains 14 residues. Looked up from germline, CDR1 is MNHNY and CDR2 is SVGAGI (reference sequence). After removal of 8 bases from V and 5 bases from J, the junction contained 7 bases not matched to a gene. DNA of the CDR3: TGTGCCAGCCCGACAGGGGTTGGGACCGGGGAGCTGTTTTTT. Its protein product is CASPTGVGTGELFF.

The V gene is TRBV14, the J gene TRBJ2-2; 7 bases map to TRBD2. Germline lookup yields CDR1 SGHDN and CDR2 FVKESK. V lost 4 bases, J lost 2 bases, and 13 bases stayed unmatched. The CDR3 has 18 residues. For the CDR3, the DNA is TGTGCCAGCAGCCTCCACCACTTCGCTAGCGGAAACACCGGGGAGCTGTTTTTT. The encoded protein is CASSLHHFASGNTGELFF.

The chain couples TRBV6-1 to TRBJ1-5, with 9 bases that match TRBD1. The CDR3 extends over 15 amino acids. V was pared by 6 bases and J by 4 bases, with 7 bases of the junction left unmatched. CDR1 is MNHNS, CDR2 SASEGT, per germline. As DNA, the CDR3 is TGTGCCAGCAGAGGACAGGGGTGGAAGAATCAGCCCCAGCATTTT. Translated, it gives CASRGQGWKNQPQHF.

This chain connects TRBV30 to TRBJ1-3, with no clear D. The CDR3 is 11 amino acids. V shed 4 bases and J shed 3 bases, with 4 bases lying between them. From germline, CDR1 is GTSNPN and CDR2 SVGIG (reference sequence). The CDR3 protein is CAWIRGNTIYF. The DNA for the CDR3 is TGTGCCTGGATCCGTGGAAACACCATATATTTT.

In the case of this clone: This specimen includes other DNA sequences encoding the same CDR3. V gene TRBV6-5 combines with J gene TRBJ1-6; the D is unclear. CDR3 length: 13 residues. V gave up 0 bases and J gave up 7 bases, with 4 bases separating them. From germline, CDR1 is MNHEY and CDR2 SVGAGI. CDR3 nucleotide sequence: TGTGCCAGCAGTTACTCCCTGAATTCACCCCTCCACTTT. Translating gives CASSYSLNSPLHF.

The chain uses TRBV19 and TRBJ2-5; TRBD2 is a possible D gene (7 bases). The CDR3 contains 16 residues. In germline, CDR1 is LNHDA, CDR2 SQIVND (reference sequence). Trimming left V 0 bases short and J 5 bases short, with 16 bases between. This chain's CDR3 is CASSIEWGGAGETQYF. CDR3 nucleotides: TGTGCCAGTAGTATAGAATGGGGGGGGGCCGGGGAGACCCAGTACTTC.

The rearrangement uses TRBV4-1 and TRBJ2-1; D is possibly TRBD1 (5 bases). Germline loops: CDR1 MGHRA, CDR2 YSYEKL. This CDR3 contains 17 residues. The V and J ends lost 4 bases and 3 bases respectively, with 19 bases between them. CDR3 in DNA: TGCGCCAGCAGCCCAGAGCTCAGGGTTACGGACTACAATGAGCAGTTCTTC. Translating gives CASSPELRVTDYNEQFF.

The genes are TRBV10-3 and TRBJ2-3; 10 positions match TRBD2. Germline trimming cut 1 base from V and 2 bases from J; bases unmatched to any gene: 18. CDR3 length: 21 amino acids. Looked up from germline, CDR1 is ENHRY and CDR2 is SYGVKD. This chain's CDR3 is CAISEYRAGGPGAPFTDTQYF. CDR3 sequence (DNA): TGTGCCATCAGTGAGTATCGAGCGGGGGGGCCTGGTGCCCCATTCACAGATACGCAGTATTTT.

This chain joins TRBV6-1 and TRBJ1-6; 7 nucleotides agree with TRBD1. The germline gives CDR1 MNHNS, CDR2 SASEGT. The CDR3 loop spans 15 amino acids. V lost 8 bases, J lost 7 bases, and 11 bases stayed unmatched. Here the CDR3 DNA reads TGTGCCAGCTACGTTAAGGACAGGCGGAATTCACCCCTCCACTTT. Translation: CASYVKDRRNSPLHF.

The rearrangement joins TRBV10-3 to TRBJ1-5; 8 nucleotides line up with TRBD1. V shed 0 bases and J 7 bases; nucleotides not matched to a gene: 11. CDR3 length: 17 amino acids. The germline gives CDR1 ENHRY, CDR2 SYGVKD. The CDR3 spells CAISESSRTGFDQPQHF. The CDR3, as DNA: TGTGCCATCAGTGAGTCGAGCCGGACAGGGTTCGACCAGCCCCAGCATTTT.

This chain joins TRBV4-3 and TRBJ1-5, with unresolved D. Trimming shortened V by 1 base and J by 8 bases, and 21 bases separated the two germline ends. This CDR3 has 17 residues. Germline V lookup: CDR1 LGHNA, CDR2 YSLEER. The CDR3 loop is CASSQGNRVSGPEPQHF. Here the CDR3 DNA reads TGCGCCAGCAGCCAAGGCAACCGGGTTTCGGGTCCGGAGCCCCAGCATTTT.

The chain joins TRBV6-6 to TRBJ1-4; D is possibly TRBD1 (5 bases). This CDR3 has 16 residues. Germline-derived CDR1 and CDR2 are MNHNY and SVGAGI (reference sequence). Trimming removed 0 bases at V and 7 bases at J, with 15 bases between. Written as DNA, the CDR3 is TGTGCCAGCAGTTACTCGACGGGGCGGAGGGGTGAAAAACTGTTTTTT. It is translated as CASSYSTGRRGEKLFF.

This clone has only a few counts. This chain joins TRBV29-1 and TRBJ1-2; tentatively, D is TRBD1 (6 bases). In germline, CDR1 is SQVTM, CDR2 ANQGSEA. The CDR3 has 14 amino acids. Trimming took off 4 bases at V and 1 base at J, with 13 bases between the two ends. CDR3 in DNA: TGCAGCGTTGCGAGGGGACACCTTAACTATGGCTACACCTTC. It specifies CSVARGHLNYGYTF.